Sequencing of this TCR beta chain was carried out in a study of blood T cell repertoires in COVID-19. The study assigned cohorts using participant-reported clinical history. In the source study's methods: Cell counts per sample came from amplifying reference gene primers. TCRdb's copy holds only in-frame clones and misses some; the assay was immunoSEQ multiplex PCR. V and J calls and clone size are as listed in that table; D and trimming were resolved from the DNA. This table has a few hundred thousand clones, 80% to 90% appearing once. The sequenced sample consisted of PBMCs or T cells enriched from blood (not recorded which). The source is a young man who had recovered from COVID-19.

The CDR3 loop reads CSAGGRVTQETQYF. Here the CDR3 DNA reads TGCAGCGCCGGGGGAAGAGTAACACAAGAGACCCAGTACTTC. The V gene is TRBV29-1, the J gene TRBJ2-5; D might be TRBD2 (6 bases). This CDR3 spans 14 amino acids. CDR1 is SQVTM, CDR2 ANQGSEA, per germline. Trimming took 7 bases from V and 2 from J, leaving 17 bases between them.